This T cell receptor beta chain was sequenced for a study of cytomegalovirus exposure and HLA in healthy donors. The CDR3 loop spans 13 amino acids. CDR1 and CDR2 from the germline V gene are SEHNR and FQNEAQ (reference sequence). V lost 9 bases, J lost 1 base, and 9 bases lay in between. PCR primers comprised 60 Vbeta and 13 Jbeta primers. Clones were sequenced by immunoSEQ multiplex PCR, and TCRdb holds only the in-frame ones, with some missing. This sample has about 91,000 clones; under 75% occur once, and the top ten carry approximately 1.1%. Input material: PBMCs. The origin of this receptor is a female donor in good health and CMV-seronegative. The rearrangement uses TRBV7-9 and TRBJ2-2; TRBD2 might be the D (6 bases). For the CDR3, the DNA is TGTGCCAGGACTAGTGGGAACACCGGGGAGCTGTTTTTT. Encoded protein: CARTSGNTGELFF.